The rows below give T cell receptor beta chains drawn from one sample of a study of cytomegalovirus exposure and HLA in healthy donors. TCRdb's table, derived via immunoSEQ multiplex PCR, lists solely in-frame clones and lacks some. The sample yields over 150,000 clones, roughly 79% seen once. Sequencing used PBMCs. The receptors were gathered from a male donor in good health and CMV-seropositive. Each CDR3 is given with its conserved first and last residue. A D gene is named only where the DNA matches it firmly. A row's size may be missing; if present it is once, few, many or a size class.

d_gene: .
j_gene: TRBJ2-3
v_gene: TRBV27
abundance: .
CDR3nt: TGTGCCAGCAGTCCCCGACGGGGAGCGCAGTATTTT
CDR3aa: CASSPRRGAQYF

d_gene: TRBD1
j_gene: TRBJ2-1
v_gene: TRBV10-1
abundance: .
CDR3nt: TGCGCCAGCAGTGAGATCGCGGGACAGGCCCTTAATGAGCAGTTCTTC
CDR3aa: CASSEIAGQALNEQFF

d_gene: TRBD2
j_gene: TRBJ2-1
v_gene: TRBV10-1
abundance: .
CDR3nt: TGCGCCTCGTCAGCGGGGGGGGGCAATGAGCAGTTCTTC
CDR3aa: CASSAGGGNEQFF

d_gene: .
j_gene: TRBJ2-3
v_gene: TRBV9
abundance: .
CDR3nt: TGTGCCAGCAGCTTAGGACCTGGGGGCGGCACAGATACGCAGTATTTT
CDR3aa: CASSLGPGGGTDTQYF

d_gene: .
j_gene: TRBJ1-1
v_gene: TRBV5-1
abundance: .
CDR3nt: TGCGCCAGCAGTGGCGGTGAAGGAAGGGCTTTCTTT
CDR3aa: CASSGGEGRAFF

d_gene: .
j_gene: TRBJ1-1
v_gene: TRBV11-2
abundance: .
CDR3nt: TGTGCCGGAGCCCTCCCCACGTGGAGCACTGAAGCTTTCTTT
CDR3aa: CAGALPTWSTEAFF

d_gene: TRBD2
j_gene: TRBJ2-2
v_gene: TRBV5-1
abundance: .
CDR3nt: TGCGCCAGCAGCCGGGGACTAGCGGGGGTCACCGGGGAGCTGTTTTTT
CDR3aa: CASSRGLAGVTGELFF

d_gene: .
j_gene: TRBJ2-2
v_gene: TRBV7-3
abundance: few
CDR3nt: TGTGCCAGCAGCCCAGAAGGGACACCAGGGGAGCTGTTTTTT
CDR3aa: CASSPEGTPGELFF

d_gene: .
j_gene: TRBJ2-2
v_gene: TRBV7-9
abundance: .
CDR3nt: TGTGCCAGCAGCCACAGGGCCGCCGGGGAGCTGTTTTTT
CDR3aa: CASSHRAAGELFF

d_gene: .
j_gene: TRBJ1-2
v_gene: TRBV16
abundance: .
CDR3nt: TGTGCCAGCAGCCCTCGGGGATTCAACTATGGCTACACCTTC
CDR3aa: CASSPRGFNYGYTF

d_gene: .
j_gene: TRBJ1-3
v_gene: TRBV7-2
abundance: .
CDR3nt: TGTGCCAGCAGCCCCAATCCCCCCCCTCCCAGCTCTGGAAACACCATATATTTT
CDR3aa: CASSPNPPPPSSGNTIYF

d_gene: TRBD1
j_gene: TRBJ1-6
v_gene: TRBV5-6
abundance: .
CDR3nt: TGTGCCAGCAGCTCCGGACAGGGTCTCTATAATTCACCCCTCCACTTT
CDR3aa: CASSSGQGLYNSPLHF

d_gene: .
j_gene: TRBJ2-4
v_gene: TRBV7-2
abundance: .
CDR3nt: TGTGCCAGCATGGACTCTAGGGTAGCCAAAAACATTCAGTACTTC
CDR3aa: CASMDSRVAKNIQYF

d_gene: .
j_gene: TRBJ1-2
v_gene: TRBV10-2
abundance: .
CDR3nt: TGCGCCAGCAGTGCAGGGTACTATGGCTACACCTTC
CDR3aa: CASSAGYYGYTF

d_gene: .
j_gene: TRBJ1-1
v_gene: TRBV4-3
abundance: .
CDR3nt: TGCGCCAGCAGCCAAGAACCGGGTCAGAACACTGAAGCTTTCTTT
CDR3aa: CASSQEPGQNTEAFF

d_gene: .
j_gene: TRBJ2-3
v_gene: TRBV20-1
abundance: .
CDR3nt: TGCAGCGCCCCGGTAAGAGATACGCAGTATTTT
CDR3aa: CSAPVRDTQYF

d_gene: TRBD2
j_gene: TRBJ2-3
v_gene: TRBV5-6
abundance: .
CDR3nt: TGTGCCAGCAGCTTGGATCAGCGGGGGCCGGATACGCAGTATTTT
CDR3aa: CASSLDQRGPDTQYF

d_gene: TRBD1
j_gene: TRBJ2-1
v_gene: TRBV7-2
abundance: .
CDR3nt: TGTGCCAGCAGCTTAATAGGGGGACAGGGGCGAAGCTCCTACAATGAGCAGTTCTTC
CDR3aa: CASSLIGGQGRSSYNEQFF

d_gene: .
j_gene: TRBJ2-7
v_gene: TRBV28
abundance: .
CDR3nt: TGTGCCAGCACGGACTACTCCTACGAGCAGTACTTC
CDR3aa: CASTDYSYEQYF

d_gene: .
j_gene: TRBJ1-3
v_gene: TRBV7-9
abundance: .
CDR3nt: TGTGCCAGCAGCTCGGGGGGGACCGCTGGAAACACCATATATTTT
CDR3aa: CASSSGGTAGNTIYF

d_gene: .
j_gene: TRBJ1-5
v_gene: TRBV4-1
abundance: few
CDR3nt: TGCGCCAGCAGCCAAAGTTGGGAGTATAGCAATCAGCCCCAGCATTTT
CDR3aa: CASSQSWEYSNQPQHF

d_gene: .
j_gene: TRBJ1-6
v_gene: TRBV19
abundance: .
CDR3nt: TGTGCCAGTAGTGGGTCGACAGCCGCTCCTGATAATTCACCCCTCCACTTT
CDR3aa: CASSGSTAAPDNSPLHF

d_gene: .
j_gene: TRBJ1-4
v_gene: TRBV27
abundance: .
CDR3nt: TGTGCCAGCAGGGAAGTGGATTCAGGGGAAAAACTGTTTTTT
CDR3aa: CASREVDSGEKLFF

d_gene: .
j_gene: TRBJ2-7
v_gene: TRBV4-1
abundance: once
CDR3nt: TGCGCCAGCAGCCCGGGTGGGAGGGAGCAGTACTTC
CDR3aa: CASSPGGREQYF

d_gene: .
j_gene: TRBJ1-4
v_gene: TRBV27
abundance: .
CDR3nt: TGTGCCAGCAGTCGACAGGAGTCAACTAATGAAAAACTGTTTTTT
CDR3aa: CASSRQESTNEKLFF

d_gene: .
j_gene: TRBJ2-7
v_gene: TRBV7-2
abundance: .
CDR3nt: TGTGCCAGCAGCGTCCGGGTCTCCTACGAGCAGTACTTC
CDR3aa: CASSVRVSYEQYF

d_gene: .
j_gene: TRBJ1-5
v_gene: TRBV19
abundance: .
CDR3nt: TGTGCCAGTAGTAGTGAGCATTATAGCAATCAGCCCCAGCATTTT
CDR3aa: CASSSEHYSNQPQHF

d_gene: .
j_gene: TRBJ2-5
v_gene: TRBV5-5
abundance: once
CDR3nt: TGTGCCAGCAGCCTCCGTGGCGGGATTCAAGAGACCCAGTACTTC
CDR3aa: CASSLRGGIQETQYF

d_gene: TRBD1
j_gene: TRBJ1-1
v_gene: TRBV30
abundance: .
CDR3nt: TGTGCCTGGGGGGGACAGCCCAAGACTGAAGCTTTCTTT
CDR3aa: CAWGGQPKTEAFF

d_gene: TRBD2
j_gene: TRBJ2-2
v_gene: TRBV4-3
abundance: .
CDR3nt: TGCGCCAGCAGCCGAGGGGGAACTAGCGGGGTCATAGGGAACACCGGGGAGCTGTTTTTT
CDR3aa: CASSRGGTSGVIGNTGELFF

d_gene: .
j_gene: TRBJ2-7
v_gene: TRBV5-6
abundance: .
CDR3nt: TGTGCCAGCAGCTTAGTTGGGGGAGGACGGACCTACGAGCAGTACTTC
CDR3aa: CASSLVGGGRTYEQYF

d_gene: .
j_gene: TRBJ2-2
v_gene: TRBV5-6
abundance: few
CDR3nt: TGTGCCAGCACCTTATGGTTCAGGTCATACGCCGGGGAGCTGTTTTTT
CDR3aa: CASTLWFRSYAGELFF

d_gene: TRBD1
j_gene: TRBJ1-1
v_gene: TRBV2
abundance: .
CDR3nt: TGTGCCAGCAGCCAAGGGGTACAGGGGACTGAAGCTTTCTTT
CDR3aa: CASSQGVQGTEAFF

d_gene: .
j_gene: TRBJ1-1
v_gene: TRBV4-3
abundance: .
CDR3nt: TGCGCCAGCAGCCAAAACTCCAGGGCGAACACTGAAGCTTTCTTT
CDR3aa: CASSQNSRANTEAFF

d_gene: TRBD2
j_gene: TRBJ2-3
v_gene: TRBV30
abundance: .
CDR3nt: TGTGCCTGGAGCCCTGTACTAGCGGGCACAGATACGCAGTATTTT
CDR3aa: CAWSPVLAGTDTQYF

d_gene: .
j_gene: TRBJ2-7
v_gene: TRBV6-6
abundance: .
CDR3nt: TGTGCCAGCAGTACTACCACAGGGTTCGAGCAGTACTTC
CDR3aa: CASSTTTGFEQYF

d_gene: .
j_gene: TRBJ1-1
v_gene: TRBV6-1
abundance: .
CDR3nt: TGTGCCAGCAGTGGTTGGCAGAACACTGAAGCTTTCTTT
CDR3aa: CASSGWQNTEAFF

d_gene: .
j_gene: TRBJ1-1
v_gene: TRBV30
abundance: .
CDR3nt: TGTGCCTGGAATACCTCCCCGGGGAACACTGAAGCTTTCTTT
CDR3aa: CAWNTSPGNTEAFF

d_gene: .
j_gene: TRBJ2-3
v_gene: TRBV5-1
abundance: .
CDR3nt: TGCGCCAGCAGCCGGACTCCCGCTAGCACAGATACGCAGTATTTT
CDR3aa: CASSRTPASTDTQYF

d_gene: TRBD1
j_gene: TRBJ2-1
v_gene: TRBV30
abundance: .
CDR3nt: TGTGCCTGGGGGACAGGGTTTGAGCAGTTCTTC
CDR3aa: CAWGTGFEQFF

d_gene: .
j_gene: TRBJ1-1
v_gene: TRBV5-6
abundance: .
CDR3nt: TGTGCCAGCCTTAACTCCCTGGAGCCCCTGGGAGCTTTCTTT
CDR3aa: CASLNSLEPLGAFF

d_gene: TRBD2
j_gene: TRBJ2-3
v_gene: TRBV6-1
abundance: .
CDR3nt: TGTGCCAGCAGACTAGCGGGGGACACAGATACGCAGTATTTT
CDR3aa: CASRLAGDTDTQYF

d_gene: .
j_gene: TRBJ1-1
v_gene: TRBV5-1
abundance: .
CDR3nt: TGCGCCAGCAGCCTGCCGGGGAACACTGAAGCTTTCTTT
CDR3aa: CASSLPGNTEAFF

d_gene: TRBD1
j_gene: TRBJ2-2
v_gene: TRBV19
abundance: .
CDR3nt: TGTGCCAGTAGCAGACAGGGGGGAACCGGGGAGCTGTTTTTT
CDR3aa: CASSRQGGTGELFF

d_gene: .
j_gene: TRBJ2-1
v_gene: TRBV6-1
abundance: .
CDR3nt: TGTGCCAGCAGCCCCTCTATAGCGCGGGACAATGAGCAGTTCTTC
CDR3aa: CASSPSIARDNEQFF

d_gene: .
j_gene: TRBJ2-7
v_gene: TRBV5-4
abundance: .
CDR3nt: TGTGCCAGCAGCTTGCGTTCAGAGGCAGTAGGCGAGCAGTACTTC
CDR3aa: CASSLRSEAVGEQYF

d_gene: .
j_gene: TRBJ2-7
v_gene: TRBV5-6
abundance: .
CDR3nt: TGTGCCAGCAGCTTGACCACAGACTCCTACGAGCAGTACTTC
CDR3aa: CASSLTTDSYEQYF

d_gene: TRBD2
j_gene: TRBJ2-7
v_gene: TRBV7-2
abundance: .
CDR3nt: TGTGCCAGCAGCTTAACCAATCTAGCGGGGGGTGGCTACGAGCAGTACTTC
CDR3aa: CASSLTNLAGGGYEQYF

d_gene: TRBD1
j_gene: TRBJ2-5
v_gene: TRBV9
abundance: .
CDR3nt: TGTGCCAGCAGCTCAGGAGCAGGGGGCAGAGTAGAGACCCAGTACTTC
CDR3aa: CASSSGAGGRVETQYF

d_gene: TRBD2
j_gene: TRBJ2-2
v_gene: TRBV5-8
abundance: .
CDR3nt: TGTGCCAGCAGCACGGGGGGGCTCGGCGGGGAGCTGTTTTTT
CDR3aa: CASSTGGLGGELFF

d_gene: .
j_gene: TRBJ1-2
v_gene: TRBV9
abundance: .
CDR3nt: TGTGCCAGCAGTGAAACAACCCACACAGGGTTTAAAGATAACTATGGCTACACCTTC
CDR3aa: CASSETTHTGFKDNYGYTF